This T cell receptor beta chain appears in the sequencing data of a study of T cells expressing NK-cell markers. The overall study: Beta-chain profiling covered CD3+CD56+NKG2C+, CD3+CD56+NKG2C- and CD3+CD56-NKG2C+ sorted subsets. One of the eight sequenced donors was seronegative, whereas the other seven were HCMV-seropositive. Findings and caveats of the study: These clonotypes additionally ranked first within the CD3+CD56-NKG2C+ fraction of a few donors.

It was by 5'RACE template switching with UMIs that TCR beta cDNA was made. TCRdb re-called the 5' RACE reads; every CDR3 protein appears as one record, without DNA. Found here are 500,000 or so distinct CDR3 sequences; the top ten clones hold around 3.3%. CDR3 length: 13 amino acids. Germline values: CDR1 SQVTM, CDR2 ANQGSEA. Of note for this clonotype: Antigen: not known.

The chain employs TRBV29-1 and TRBJ2-1; the D call of TRBD2 rests on TCRdb alone, since no DNA is present to check it. The TCR originated in a man aged 18 to 29 in good health. Specimen: blood T cells: a sorted CD56 or NKG2C T cell subset, CD4+ or CD8+ T cells, or bulk PBMC T cells (not recorded which). CDR3 in amino acids: CSVRDGRANEQFF.